Given below is one T cell receptor (beta chain) in context. As yet, its antigen is unknown. Germline values: CDR1 LNHDA, CDR2 SQIVND (reference sequence). CDR3 length: 16 amino acids. Trimming left V 7 bases short and J 0 bases short, with 16 bases between. The source of the sample is a study of human thymus T cells. Study-wide findings and caveats: Thymic and blood repertoires appeared to carry a bias in their V and J gene usage.

TCRdb's copy holds only in-frame clones and misses some; the assay was immunoSEQ multiplex PCR. The sample carries some 50,000 clones, approximately 95% recorded once. The TCR was taken from a girl under three years old with a congenital heart defect but otherwise immunologically healthy. Sequences were obtained from blood. The chain couples TRBV19 to TRBJ1-3; possibly TRBD1 for D (5 bases). The DNA of the CDR3 is TGTGCCAGTAAGAAGGATCCGGGGCTCTCTGGAAACACCATATATTTT. Residues: CASKKDPGLSGNTIYF.